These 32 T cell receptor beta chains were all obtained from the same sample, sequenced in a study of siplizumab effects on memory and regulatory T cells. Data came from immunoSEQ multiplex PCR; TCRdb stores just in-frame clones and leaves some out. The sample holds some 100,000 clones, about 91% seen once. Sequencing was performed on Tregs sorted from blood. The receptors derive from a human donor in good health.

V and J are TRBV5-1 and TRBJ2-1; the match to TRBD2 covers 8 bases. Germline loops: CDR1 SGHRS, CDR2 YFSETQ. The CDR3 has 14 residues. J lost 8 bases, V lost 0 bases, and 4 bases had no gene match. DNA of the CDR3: TGCGCCAGCAGCTTGGCGGGAGGGAACCATGAGCAGTTCTTC. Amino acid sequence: CASSLAGGNHEQFF.

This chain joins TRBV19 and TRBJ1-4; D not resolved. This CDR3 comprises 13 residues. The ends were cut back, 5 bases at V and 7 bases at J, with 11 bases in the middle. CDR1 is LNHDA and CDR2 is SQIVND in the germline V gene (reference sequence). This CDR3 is CASSRAGSEKLFF. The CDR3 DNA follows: TGTGCCAGTAGTCGGGCGGGGAGTGAAAAACTGTTTTTT.

CDR3 in amino acids: CASSLVGQGNYEQYF. The CDR3, as DNA: TGTGCCAGCAGCTTAGTCGGACAGGGTAACTACGAGCAGTACTTC. The chain has TRBV5-4 and TRBJ2-7; 8 positions match TRBD1. The V gene end was trimmed by 2 bases and the J gene end by 3 bases; junction bases not matched to a gene: 7. Germline CDR1 reads SGHNT; CDR2 reads YYREEE (reference sequence). The CDR3 loop spans 15 amino acids.

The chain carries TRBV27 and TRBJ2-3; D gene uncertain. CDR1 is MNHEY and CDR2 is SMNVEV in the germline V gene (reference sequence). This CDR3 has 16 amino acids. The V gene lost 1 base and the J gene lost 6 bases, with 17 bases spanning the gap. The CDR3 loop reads CASSLFGQSIGDTQYF. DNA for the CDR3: TGTGCCAGCAGTTTATTCGGGCAGTCGATCGGTGATACGCAGTATTTT.

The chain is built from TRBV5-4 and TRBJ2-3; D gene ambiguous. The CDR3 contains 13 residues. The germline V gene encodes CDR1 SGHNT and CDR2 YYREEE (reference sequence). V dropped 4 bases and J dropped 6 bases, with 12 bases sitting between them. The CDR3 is CASSPPARDTQYF. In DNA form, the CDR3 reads TGTGCCAGCAGCCCTCCCGCCCGGGATACGCAGTATTTT.

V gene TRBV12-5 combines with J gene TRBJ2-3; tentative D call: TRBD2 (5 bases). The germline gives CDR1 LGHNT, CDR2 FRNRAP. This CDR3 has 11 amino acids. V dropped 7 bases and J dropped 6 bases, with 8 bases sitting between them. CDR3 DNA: TGTGCTAGTGCGGACTTCGATACGCAGTATTTT. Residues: CASADFDTQYF.

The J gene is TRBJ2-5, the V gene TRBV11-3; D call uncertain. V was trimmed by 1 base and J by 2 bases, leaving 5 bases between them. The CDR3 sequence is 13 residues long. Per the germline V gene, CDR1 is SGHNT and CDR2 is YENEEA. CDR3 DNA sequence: TGTGCCAGCAGCTTAGGTGCACAAGAGACCCAGTACTTC. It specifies CASSLGAQETQYF.

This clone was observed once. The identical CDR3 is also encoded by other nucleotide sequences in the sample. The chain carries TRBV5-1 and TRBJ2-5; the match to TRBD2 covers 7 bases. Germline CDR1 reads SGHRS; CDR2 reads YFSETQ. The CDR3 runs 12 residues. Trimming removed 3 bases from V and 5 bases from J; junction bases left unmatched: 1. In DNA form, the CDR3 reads TGCGCCAGCAGCTCCGGGGGGGAGACCCAGTACTTC. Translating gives CASSSGGETQYF.

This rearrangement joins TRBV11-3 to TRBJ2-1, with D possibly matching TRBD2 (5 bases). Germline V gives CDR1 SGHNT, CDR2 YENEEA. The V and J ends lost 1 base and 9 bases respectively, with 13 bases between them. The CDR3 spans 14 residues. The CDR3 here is CASSLGPTGGEQFF. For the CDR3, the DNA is TGTGCCAGCAGCTTAGGACCAACCGGAGGTGAGCAGTTCTTC.

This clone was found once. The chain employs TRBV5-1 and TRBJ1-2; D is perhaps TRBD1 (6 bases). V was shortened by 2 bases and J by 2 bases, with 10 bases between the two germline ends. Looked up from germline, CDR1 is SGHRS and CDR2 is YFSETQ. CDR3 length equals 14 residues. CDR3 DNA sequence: TGCGCCAGCAGCTTTGTTCAGGGGAACTATGGCTACACCTTC. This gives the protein CASSFVQGNYGYTF.

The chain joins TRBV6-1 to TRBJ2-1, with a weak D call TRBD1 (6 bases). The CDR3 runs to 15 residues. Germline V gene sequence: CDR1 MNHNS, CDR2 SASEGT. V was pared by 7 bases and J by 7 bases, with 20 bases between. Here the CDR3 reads CASTFEGVLGNEQFF. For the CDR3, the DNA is TGTGCCAGCACCTTTGAGGGGGTATTAGGAAATGAGCAGTTCTTC.

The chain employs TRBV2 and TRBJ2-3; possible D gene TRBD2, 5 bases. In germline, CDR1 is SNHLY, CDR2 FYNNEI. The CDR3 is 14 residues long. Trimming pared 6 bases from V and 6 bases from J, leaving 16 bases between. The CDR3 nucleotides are TGTGCCAGCAGGGACTGGTCACAAACGGATACGCAGTATTTT. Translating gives CASRDWSQTDTQYF.

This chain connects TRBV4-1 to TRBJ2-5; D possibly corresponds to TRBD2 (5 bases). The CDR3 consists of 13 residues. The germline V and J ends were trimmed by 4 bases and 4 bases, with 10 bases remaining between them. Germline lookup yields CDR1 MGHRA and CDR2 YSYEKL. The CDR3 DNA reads TGCGCCAGCAGCCCCCCAGGACTAGAGACCCAGTACTTC. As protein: CASSPPGLETQYF.

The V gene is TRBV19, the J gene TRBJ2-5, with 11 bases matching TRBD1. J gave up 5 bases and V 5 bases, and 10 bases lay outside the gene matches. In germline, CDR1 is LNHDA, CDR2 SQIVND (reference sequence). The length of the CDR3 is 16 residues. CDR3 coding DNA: TGTGCCAGTAGTTACCTCGGACAGGGGGCGTTTGAGACCCAGTACTTC. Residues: CASSYLGQGAFETQYF.

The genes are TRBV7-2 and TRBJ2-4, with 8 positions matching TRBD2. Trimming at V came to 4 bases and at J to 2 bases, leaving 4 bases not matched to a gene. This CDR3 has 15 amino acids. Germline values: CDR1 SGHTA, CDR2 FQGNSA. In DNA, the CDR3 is TGTGCCAGCAGCTGGCGCGGGAGGACCAAAAACATTCAGTACTTC. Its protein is CASSWRGRTKNIQYF.

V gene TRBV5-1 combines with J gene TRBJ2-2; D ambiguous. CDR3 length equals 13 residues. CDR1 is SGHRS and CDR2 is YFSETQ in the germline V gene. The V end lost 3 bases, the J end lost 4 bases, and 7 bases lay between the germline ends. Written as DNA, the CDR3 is TGCGCCAGCAGCTCCCTCCTCACCGGGGAGCTGTTTTTT. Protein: CASSSLLTGELFF.

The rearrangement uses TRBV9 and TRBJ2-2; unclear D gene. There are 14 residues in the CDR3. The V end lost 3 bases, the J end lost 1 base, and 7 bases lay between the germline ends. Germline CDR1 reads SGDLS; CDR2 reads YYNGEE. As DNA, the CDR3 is TGTGCCAGCAGCGCTCCGGTGAACACCGGGGAGCTGTTTTTT. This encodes CASSAPVNTGELFF.

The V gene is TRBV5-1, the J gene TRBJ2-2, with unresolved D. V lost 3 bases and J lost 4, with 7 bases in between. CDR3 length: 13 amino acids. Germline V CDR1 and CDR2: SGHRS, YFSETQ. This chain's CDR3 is CASSSPGTGELFF. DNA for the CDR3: TGCGCCAGCAGCTCCCCGGGCACCGGGGAGCTGTTTTTT. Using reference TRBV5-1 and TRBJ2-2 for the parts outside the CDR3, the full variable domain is KAGVTQTPRYLIKTRGQQVTLSCSPISGHRSVSWYQQTPGQGLQFLFEYFSETQRNKGNFPGRFSGRQFSNSRSEMNVSTLELGDSALYLCASSSPGTGELFFGEGSRLTVL.

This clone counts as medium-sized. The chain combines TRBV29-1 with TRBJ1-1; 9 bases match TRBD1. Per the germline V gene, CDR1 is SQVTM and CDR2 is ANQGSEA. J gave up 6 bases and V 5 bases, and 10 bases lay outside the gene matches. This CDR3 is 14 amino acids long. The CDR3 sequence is CSVRPLDRGAEAFF. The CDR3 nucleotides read TGCAGCGTTCGCCCACTGGACAGGGGCGCTGAAGCTTTCTTT.

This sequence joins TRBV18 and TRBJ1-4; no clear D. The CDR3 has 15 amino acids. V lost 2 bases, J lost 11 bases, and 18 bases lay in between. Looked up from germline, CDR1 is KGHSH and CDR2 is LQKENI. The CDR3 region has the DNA TGTGCCAGCTCACCAGGCGCGGTAGGAGTACGGAAACTGTTTTTT. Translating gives CASSPGAVGVRKLFF.

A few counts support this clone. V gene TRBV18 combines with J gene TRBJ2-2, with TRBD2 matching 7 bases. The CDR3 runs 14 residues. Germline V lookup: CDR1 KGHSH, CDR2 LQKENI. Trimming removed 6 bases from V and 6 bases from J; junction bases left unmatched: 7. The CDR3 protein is CASSRERGAGELFF. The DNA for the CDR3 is TGTGCCAGCTCGCGGGAGAGGGGCGCCGGGGAGCTGTTTTTT.

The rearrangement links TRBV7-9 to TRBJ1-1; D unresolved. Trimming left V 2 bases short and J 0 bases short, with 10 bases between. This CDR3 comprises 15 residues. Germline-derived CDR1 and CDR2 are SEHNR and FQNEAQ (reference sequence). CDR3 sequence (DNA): TGTGCCAGCAGCTTAAGCGGACTTATGAACACTGAAGCTTTCTTT. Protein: CASSLSGLMNTEAFF.

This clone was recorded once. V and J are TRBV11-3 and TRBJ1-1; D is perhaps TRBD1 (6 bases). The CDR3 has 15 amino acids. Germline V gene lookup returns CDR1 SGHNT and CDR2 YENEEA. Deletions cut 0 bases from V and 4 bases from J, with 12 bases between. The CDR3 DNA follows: TGTGCCAGCAGCTTAGACCCAGGGGTGGGCACTGAAGCTTTCTTT. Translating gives CASSLDPGVGTEAFF. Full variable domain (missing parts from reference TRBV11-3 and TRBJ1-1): EAGVVQSPRYKIIEKKQPVAFWCNPISGHNTLYWYLQNLGQGPELLIRYENEEAVDDSQLPKDRFSAERLKGVDSTLKIQPAELGDSAVYLCASSLDPGVGTEAFFGQGTRLTVV.

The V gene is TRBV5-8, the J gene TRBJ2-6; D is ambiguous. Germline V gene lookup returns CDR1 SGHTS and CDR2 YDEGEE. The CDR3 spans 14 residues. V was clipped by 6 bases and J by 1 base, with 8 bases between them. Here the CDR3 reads CASMRQSGANVLTF. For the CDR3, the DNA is TGTGCCAGCATGCGGCAGTCTGGGGCCAACGTCCTGACTTTC.

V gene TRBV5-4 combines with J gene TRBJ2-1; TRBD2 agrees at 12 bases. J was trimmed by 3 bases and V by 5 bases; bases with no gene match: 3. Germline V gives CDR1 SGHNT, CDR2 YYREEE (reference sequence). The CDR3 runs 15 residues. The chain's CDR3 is CASSLAGGFYNEQFF. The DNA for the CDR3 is TGTGCCAGCAGTCTAGCGGGAGGGTTCTACAATGAGCAGTTCTTC.

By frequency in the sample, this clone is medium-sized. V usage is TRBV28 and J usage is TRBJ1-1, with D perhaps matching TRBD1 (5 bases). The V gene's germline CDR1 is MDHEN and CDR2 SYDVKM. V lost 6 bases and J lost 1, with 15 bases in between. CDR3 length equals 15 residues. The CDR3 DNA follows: TGTGCCAGCAGCTTTGCTTGGGGGACGAACACTGAAGCTTTCTTT. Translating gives CASSFAWGTNTEAFF.

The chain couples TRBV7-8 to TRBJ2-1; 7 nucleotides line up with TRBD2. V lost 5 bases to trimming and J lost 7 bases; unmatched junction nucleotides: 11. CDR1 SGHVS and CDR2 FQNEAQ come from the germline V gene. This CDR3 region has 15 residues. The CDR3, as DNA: TGTGCCAGCAGCCCCATCCGCGGGAGAGTGAATGAGCAGTTCTTC. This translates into CASSPIRGRVNEQFF. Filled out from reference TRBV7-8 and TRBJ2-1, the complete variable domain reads GAGVSQSPRYKVAKRGQDVALRCDPISGHVSLFWYQQALGQGPEFLTYFQNEAQLDKSGLPSDRFFAERPEGSVSTLKIQRTQQEDSAVYLCASSPIRGRVNEQFFGPGTRLTVL.

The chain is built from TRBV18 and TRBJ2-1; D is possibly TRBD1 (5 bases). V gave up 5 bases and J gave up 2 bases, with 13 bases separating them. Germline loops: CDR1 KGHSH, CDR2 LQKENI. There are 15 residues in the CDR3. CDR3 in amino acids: CASSTQRQTYNEQFF. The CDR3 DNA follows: TGTGCCAGCTCAACCCAAAGACAGACCTACAATGAGCAGTTCTTC.

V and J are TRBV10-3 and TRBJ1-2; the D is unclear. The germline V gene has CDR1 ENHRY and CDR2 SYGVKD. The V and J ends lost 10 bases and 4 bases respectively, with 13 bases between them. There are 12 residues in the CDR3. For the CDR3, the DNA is TGTGCCACCGGGGTGGTGTCCTATGGCTACACCTTC. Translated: CATGVVSYGYTF.

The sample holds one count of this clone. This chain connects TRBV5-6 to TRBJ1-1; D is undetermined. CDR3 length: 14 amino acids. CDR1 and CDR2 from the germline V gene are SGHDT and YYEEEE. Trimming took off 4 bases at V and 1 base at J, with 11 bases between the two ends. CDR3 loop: CASSPGPQNTEAFF. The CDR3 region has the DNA TGTGCCAGCAGCCCAGGACCGCAGAACACTGAAGCTTTCTTT.

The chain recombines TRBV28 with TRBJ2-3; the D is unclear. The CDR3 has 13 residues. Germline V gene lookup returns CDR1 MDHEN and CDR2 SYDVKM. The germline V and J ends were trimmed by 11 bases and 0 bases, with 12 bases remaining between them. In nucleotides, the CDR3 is TGTGCCCTAACGGCGGCTAGCACAGATACGCAGTATTTT. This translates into CALTAASTDTQYF.

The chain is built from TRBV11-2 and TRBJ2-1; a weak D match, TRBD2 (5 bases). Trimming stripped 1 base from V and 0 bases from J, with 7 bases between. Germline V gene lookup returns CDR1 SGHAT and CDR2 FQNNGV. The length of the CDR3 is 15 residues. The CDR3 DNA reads TGTGCCAGCAGCTTAGCGGGATTCTCCTACAATGAGCAGTTCTTC. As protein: CASSLAGFSYNEQFF.